These T cell receptor beta chains were read from a single sample in a study of blood T cell repertoires in COVID-19. Here immunoSEQ multiplex PCR was the method, and the copy in TCRdb shows in-frame clones only, minus some. The sample lists tens of thousands of clones; approximately 90% were seen once. The sample consisted of peripheral blood. The receptors derive from an elderly man with acute or convalescent COVID-19. CDR3s include the opening cysteine and the closing phenylalanine or tryptophan. Fields, in order: V gene, clone size, D gene, J gene, CDR3 protein, CDR3 DNA. A D gene is named only where the DNA matches it firmly. Where a row states a size, it is once, few, many or the class of an expanded clone; other rows omit it.

>TRBV9|NA|NA|TRBJ1-1
CASSVAPGEAEAFF
TGTGCCAGCAGCGTAGCTCCGGGGGAGGCTGAAGCTTTCTTT
>TRBV7-2|NA|TRBD1|TRBJ1-6
CASSPERGRNSPLHF
TGTGCCAGCAGCCCTGAGAGGGGGCGGAATTCACCCCTCCACTTT
>TRBV7-8|NA|NA|TRBJ2-7
CASSPPRSDEQYF
TGTGCCAGCAGCCCGCCTCGGTCGGACGAGCAGTACTTC
>TRBV28|NA|NA|TRBJ1-1
CASSSNVDGARKAFF
TGTGCCAGCAGTTCAAACGTTGATGGGGCGAGGAAAGCTTTCTTT
>TRBV11-1|NA|TRBD1|TRBJ1-6
CASSLVGQGNSPLHF
TGTGCCAGCAGCTTAGTCGGACAGGGGAATTCACCCCTCCACTTT
>TRBV20-1|NA|TRBD2|TRBJ2-2
CSASAAGGRGTGELFF
TGCAGTGCTAGTGCCGCGGGGGGGCGGGGCACCGGGGAGCTGTTTTTT
>TRBV3-1/TRBV3-2|NA|NA|TRBJ2-1
CASSPRSLVGRQFF
TGTGCCAGCAGTCCAAGATCGTTGGTGGGGCGGCAGTTCTTC
>TRBV3-1/TRBV3-2|NA|NA|TRBJ1-4
CASSQDWGDSPRVFF
TGTGCCAGCAGCCAAGACTGGGGCGACAGTCCTAGGGTGTTTTTT
>TRBV4-2|once|NA|TRBJ1-2
CASSQDGRVLSPYGYTF
TGTGCCAGCAGCCAAGATGGCCGGGTCCTATCCCCATATGGCTACACCTTC
>TRBV6-2/TRBV6-3|NA|NA|TRBJ2-1
CASSFRSVAEQFF
TGTGCCAGCAGTTTCCGCAGTGTGGCTGAGCAGTTCTTC
>TRBV19|NA|TRBD1|TRBJ1-5
CASSPGTGRNQPQHF
TGTGCCAGTAGCCCCGGGACAGGGCGCAATCAGCCCCAGCATTTT
>TRBV6-5|NA|NA|TRBJ2-5
CAIRADHQETQYF
TGTGCCATCAGAGCGGACCACCAAGAGACCCAGTACTTC
>TRBV24-1|NA|TRBD1|TRBJ2-2
CATSDPGQGKTGELFF
TGTGCCACCAGTGACCCCGGACAGGGAAAAACCGGGGAGCTGTTTTTT
>TRBV7-9|few|NA|TRBJ1-3
CASILHGRGPGNTIYF
TGTGCCAGCATACTGCATGGCAGGGGACCTGGAAACACCATATATTTT